The TCR beta chain under discussion was sequenced for a study of response to subunit inactivated influenza vaccine. TCRdb re-derived calls from the RT-PCR reads in MiXCR, one entry per CDR3 protein. The data show around 570,000 distinct CDR3 sequences, about 10% seen once. V lost 1 base and J 3 bases, leaving 3 bases between the germline ends. The CDR3 consists of 12 residues. The germline V gene encodes CDR1 PRHDT and CDR2 FYEKMQ (reference sequence). This sample also appeared in a second study, on T cells expressing NK-cell markers. Per that paper: It was by 5'RACE template switching with UMIs that TCR beta cDNA was made.

The sequences come from PBMCs from blood, collected on the day of vaccination. The TCR sequence derives from a man aged 50-60 years who received an inactivated influenza vaccine. The V and J genes are TRBV13 and TRBJ1-1; D gene ambiguous. This chain's CDR3 is CASSLDDTEAFF. In DNA form, the CDR3 reads TGTGCCAGCAGCTTAGACGACACTGAAGCTTTCTTT.